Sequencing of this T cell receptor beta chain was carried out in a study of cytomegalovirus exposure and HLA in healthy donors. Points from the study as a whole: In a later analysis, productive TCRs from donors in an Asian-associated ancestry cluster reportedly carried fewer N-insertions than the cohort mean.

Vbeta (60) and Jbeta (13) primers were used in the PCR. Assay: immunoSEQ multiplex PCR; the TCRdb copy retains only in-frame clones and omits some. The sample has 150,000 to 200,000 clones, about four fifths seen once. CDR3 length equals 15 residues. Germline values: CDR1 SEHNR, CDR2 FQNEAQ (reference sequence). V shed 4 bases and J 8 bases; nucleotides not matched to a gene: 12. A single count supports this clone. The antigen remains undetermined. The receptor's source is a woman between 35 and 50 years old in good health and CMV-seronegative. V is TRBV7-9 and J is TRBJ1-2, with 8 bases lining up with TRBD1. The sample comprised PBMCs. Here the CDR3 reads CASSYSTGGTLGYTF. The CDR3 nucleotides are TGTGCCAGCAGCTACTCAACAGGGGGAACGCTCGGCTACACCTTC.